This note documents a single T cell receptor beta chain sequence. The clone's antigen remains unknown. Per-nucleotide qualities are absent, and no much larger clonotype sits a single base away. The data derive from a study of cytomegalovirus exposure and HLA in healthy donors (dated by TCRdb to 2017 to 2019). Notes on the research overall: According to an earlier analysis of 587 of the donors, roughly 180 million T cells yielded 95 million to 140 million unique TCR beta sequences and about 280 Gb of sequence data. In an earlier analysis of 550 to 700 of the donors, high-throughput TCR beta sequencing was used to judge whether each TCR beta V gene segment behaved as functional or pseudogenic. Rather than using new phenotypic data, the later analysis identified candidate immune exposures from TCR beta sequences and from how often those sequences occurred across donors. Because of strong linkage in the cohort, roughly five DR-DQ haplotypes were treated as single units for association and clustering. Every discovery cohort repertoire had been produced on one sequencing platform. The study used immunosequencing to profile the T cell repertoires of approximately 630 subjects and linked those repertoires to cytomegalovirus serostatus. A later genetic analysis used genome-wide SNP genotypes for about three fifths of the 666 donors, treating that subset as a discovery cohort. The genetic ancestry cluster associated with self-reported Caucasian donors included over 80% of the roughly 360 genotyped donors. The study was designed to test whether signatures of past pathogen exposure could be identified by cataloging public T cell receptors. An early release covering just under 650 HLA-typed donors comprised about 310 gigabases of sequencing data and around 80 million unique TCR sequences. Alongside the repertoire data, information on donor age, sex, ethnicity and CMV serostatus was compiled. A separate validation cohort of 100 to 150 different subjects was used in addition to the roughly 670-subject first cohort. High-throughput TCR immunosequencing, statistical association of individual TCRs with disease status, and machine learning were combined to predict cytomegalovirus infection status. A later analysis re-analyzed previously published TCR beta repertoires from 666 donors and added high-resolution HLA genotyping to study TCR occurrence patterns. Among 300 to 500 genotyped donors of the cohort, an average of approximately 240,000 unique TCR beta nucleotide sequences was sequenced per donor, of which 15% to 20% were non-productive. The number of donors typed differed by locus, with 629-630 for A, B, C, DRB1 and DQB1, roughly 520 for DQA1, 600 to 610 for DPA1, and some 450 for DPB1. HLA typing covered class I and class II loci at four-digit resolution.

The investigation overall reported the following: In this cohort, only TCR beta chains were sequenced, and detectable features were limited by the absence of alpha or paired-chain data. Strong co-occurrence of HLA alleles, especially DR and DQ, made assigning TCR associations to individual alleles difficult. The classifier was reported to diagnose cytomegalovirus status with high specificity and sensitivity in both the original and validation cohorts. Because counts were too low, more than 15 rarely observed V segments, including chromosome 9 orphons, were excluded from the earlier analysis of about 500 of the donors. The study listed 164 TCR beta chains as associated with cytomegalovirus. CMV serostatus was the only immune exposure information available for the cohort. V-gene and J-gene trimming of TCR beta chains was associated with a missense DCLRE1C variant in a later genetic analysis, and the association was replicated in an independent cohort. Specific HLA alleles were associated with 15,000 to 20,000 TCR beta sequences at a false discovery rate of 0.05 in a later analysis. A cluster of highly shared sequence variants was judged likely to represent a technical artifact of the sequencing pipeline. In a later analysis, HLA-associated TCR beta chains showed more clonal expansion and lower generation probabilities than non-associated chains that were equally common. While some public TCRs were present in many individuals, most TCR sequences turned up only very rarely across donors. A later genetic analysis reported fewer N-insertions in productive TCRs among donors in an Asian-associated ancestry cluster than the approximately 700-donor mean. Linkage disequilibrium might explain the correlated functional status among segregating V segments, but an unknown experimental factor could not be excluded. Broadly in line with IMGT annotations, most TCR beta V segments showed up in productive rearrangements about 87% or about 30% of the time in an earlier analysis of 450 to 600 of the donors. A further reported finding was that TCR beta sequences accurately predicted the HLA-A and HLA-B alleles for most subjects in the first cohort. Three of the identified cytomegalovirus-associated TCR beta chains were confirmed in vitro to be specific for cytomegalovirus antigens. In a later analysis, most CMV-associated TCR beta chains were found to appear HLA-restricted, with HLA associations seemingly driven largely by CMV exposure. In a later analysis, several top co-occurrence clusters were reported to appear linked to parvovirus B19, influenza, CMV and Epstein-Barr virus. It was suggested by the authors that the approach could potentially be generalized to other disease states and immunological phenotypes. A later analysis found that TCR association rates varied across HLA loci, with DRB1 alleles showing the most associated TCRs and HLA-C alleles the fewest. HLA typing was unavailable for some donors at each locus, so association tests used only the typed subset. Some IMGT-functional V segments, including TRBV6-2 and TRBV6-3, could not be told apart with the 87-base-pair reads, so those segments were excluded. Sequencing depth was assumed to be roughly uniform across donors in the presence/absence analyses, though that assumption may not hold.

The library was produced with the immunoSEQ multiplex PCR assay. The multiplex PCR relied on a mix of 60 forward primers for TCR Vbeta segments and 13 reverse primers for TCR Jbeta segments. The CDR3 region of rearranged TCR beta genes was amplified from genomic DNA with a multiplex PCR assay. On the Illumina HiSeq System, the amplified TCR beta libraries were sequenced as 87-base-pair reads. The authors' pipeline ran thus. Across the roughly 670 repertoires, a later analysis counted tens of millions of unique TCR beta chains, roughly 11 million of which were shared by at least two donors. To remove PCR and sequencing errors, raw reads were error-corrected and collapsed into unique sequences using a nearest-neighbor algorithm that merged closely related sequences. To assign V, D and J gene segments, CDR3 sequences were aligned to IMGT reference sequences. Each retained sequence needed at least a six-nucleotide match to both a V gene segment and a J gene segment. A rearrangement counted as productive if the CDR3 had no stop codons and remained in frame with V and J, and every other rearrangement counted as non-productive. CDR3 was defined according to IMGT convention as the region running from the second conserved V-encoded cysteine to the conserved J-encoded phenylalanine. Sequences without an unambiguous match to a single V gene segment were excluded from the earlier analysis of about 630 of the donors. An earlier analysis of 500 to 700 of the donors classified V segments as functional when productive rearrangements were above 56.7% and as segregating when the standard deviation between donors was above 5%. To diagnose cytomegalovirus status from the catalog of TCR beta chain sequences, a statistical classification framework was built. In a later analysis, TCR nucleotide sequences were compared against IMGT/GENE-DB human TR gene sequences so that V and J genes could be assigned. In a later analysis, CDR3 sequences and most-parsimonious VDJ recombination scenarios were assigned using the TCRdist pipeline. In a later analysis, each TCR beta chain was defined by its CDR3 amino acid sequence together with its V-gene family, and reads without a unique V-gene family were excluded. In a later analysis, 550 to 650 highly shared, low-generation-probability nucleotide sequences were removed to address suspected cross-contamination and a sequencing artifact. In a later analysis, a clonal expansion index was calculated for each public chain from normalized within-repertoire ranks of inferred template counts. Generation probabilities in a later analysis came from a VDJ recombination model fitted to out-of-frame rearrangements, and those results were checked against IGoR. In a later analysis, hypergeometric tests were used to score TCR-TCR, TCR-HLA and TCR-CMV co-occurrence, with a repertoire-size bias correction applied to TCR pairs. In a later analysis, false discovery rates were estimated by permuting HLA or CMV assignments 20 times. In a later analysis, co-occurring TCRs were grouped using DBSCAN, and TCRdist sequence similarity was added for clustering within HLA-allele-positive subsets. For co-occurrence clustering, repertoires with fewer than 30,000 or more than 120,000 public chains were excluded, along with 5 or 6 repertoires with anomalous nucleotide sharing. TCRdb obtained this table from immuneACCESS and retained in-frame rearrangements with V and J assigned. These tables miss some clones; where compared with another copy, unresolved V genes account for less than half of the shortfall, and the remainder is unexplained. Clonal size and the V and J genes are those of that table, whereas D and trimming came from the DNA. The sample profile shows 110,000 to 150,000 clones; about 80% of them were found once. The top ten clonotypes cover around 4.5% of the sample.

The cohort was made up of 500 to 800 healthy bone marrow donors. At the time of sampling, every cohort member was nominally healthy, though immune exposures that went unrecorded were likely present. The donor was CMV seropositive and belonged to the group of 250 to 300 seropositive cohort members. Every donor gave a peripheral blood sample, and the peripheral blood mononuclear cells from that sample were used for TCR beta sequencing. The Qiagen DNeasy Blood Extraction Kit was used to extract genomic DNA from the blood cell samples. The CDR3 numbers 15 residues from cysteine through phenylalanine. Only the CDR3 region is kept as DNA, spanning 45 bases read in frame from base 1. Cut back by 9 bases and 3 bases, the V and J ends lie 21 bases apart. The germline V gene specifies WSHSY as CDR1 and SAAADI as CDR2.

The TCR was taken from a man in his forties or fifties in good health and CMV-seropositive. The chain links TRBV10-2 with TRBJ2-7; a weak D assignment points to TRBD2 (6 bases agree). Sequenced sample: PBMCs. The DNA sequence is TGCGCCAGTAAACTAGCCGCGGACCACTACTACGAGCAGTACTTC. Protein translation: CASKLAADHYYEQYF.